Shown below are 15 T cell receptor beta chains from a single sample sequenced in a study of blood T cell repertoires in COVID-19. The data were produced by immunoSEQ multiplex PCR, yet TCRdb's version contains in-frame clones alone and is incomplete. The table has about 100,000 clones, approximately 86% seen once. Sequencing used peripheral blood. The receptors stem from a man aged 50 to 59 with active or convalescent COVID-19.

The rearrangement links TRBV2 to TRBJ1-2, with 7 bases matching TRBD1. Germline loops: CDR1 SNHLY, CDR2 FYNNEI. The CDR3 loop spans 16 amino acids. V dropped 6 bases and J dropped 4; count of bases not matched to a gene: 14. The CDR3 here is CASRDKTTGNSYGYTF. CDR3 in DNA: TGTGCCAGCAGGGACAAGACGACAGGGAACAGCTATGGCTACACCTTC.

V is TRBV28 and J is TRBJ2-7; 9 bases line up with TRBD1. Germline V lookup: CDR1 MDHEN, CDR2 SYDVKM. The CDR3 contains 15 residues. The V segment lost 6 bases and the J segment 6 bases; nucleotides outside the gene matches: 12. This chain's CDR3 is CASSLDTGGPGEQYV. The CDR3 DNA reads TGTGCCAGCAGCCTCGATACAGGGGGCCCAGGCGAGCAGTACGTC.

The rearrangement joins TRBV9 to TRBJ1-3; possibly TRBD1 for D (6 bases). Trimming removed 0 bases at V and 7 bases at J, with 11 bases between. The CDR3 spans 14 residues. Germline values: CDR1 SGDLS, CDR2 YYNGEE. The CDR3 reads CASSVGQEVNTIYF. The CDR3 DNA reads TGTGCCAGCAGCGTAGGACAGGAGGTCAACACCATATATTTT.

The chain has TRBV13 and TRBJ2-1; 9 nucleotides agree with TRBD2. The trim removed 3 bases at V and 6 bases at J, leaving 6 bases unmatched. The germline V gene encodes CDR1 PRHDT and CDR2 FYEKMQ (reference sequence). CDR3 length equals 15 residues. CDR3 nucleotides: TGTGCCAGCAGCTTCGGACTAGCGTGGTCCAATGAGCAGTTCTTC. It encodes CASSFGLAWSNEQFF.

This clone has only one observation. The chain combines TRBV30 with TRBJ2-3; the D gene is possibly TRBD1 (6 bases). Trimming pared 5 bases from V and 6 bases from J, leaving 12 bases between. Looked up from germline, CDR1 is GTSNPN and CDR2 is SVGIG (reference sequence). The CDR3 totals 12 residues. CDR3 sequence reads: CAWEPGVDTQYF. In nucleotides, the CDR3 is TGTGCCTGGGAACCAGGGGTTGATACGCAGTATTTT.

The V gene is TRBV6-5, the J gene TRBJ2-2, with D maybe TRBD2 (6 bases). The CDR3 runs to 14 residues. Germline V CDR1 and CDR2: MNHEY, SVGAGI. V was pared by 6 bases and J by 5 bases, with 13 bases between. The CDR3 spells CASSLLRGTGELFF. The CDR3 DNA is TGTGCCAGCAGCCTTCTCCGGGGGACCGGGGAGCTGTTTTTT.

The gene calls are TRBV6-5 and TRBJ1-3; unclear D gene. V was clipped by 0 bases and J by 4 bases, with 13 bases between them. The CDR3 consists of 16 residues. Germline V gene sequence: CDR1 MNHEY, CDR2 SVGAGI. The CDR3 protein is CASSYSTTNGGNTIYF. The CDR3 nucleotides are TGTGCCAGCAGTTACTCGACTACTAACGGGGGAAACACCATATATTTT.

This chain connects TRBV3-1 (or the pseudogene TRBV3-2) to TRBJ1-2; D unresolved. The CDR3 runs 13 residues. The germline V and J ends were trimmed by 1 base and 0 bases, with 3 bases remaining between them. Germline CDR1 is LGHDT and CDR2 is YNNKEL (reference sequence). CDR3 residues: CASSQGANYGYTF. Written as DNA, the CDR3 is TGTGCCAGCAGCCAAGGAGCTAACTATGGCTACACCTTC.

The chain employs TRBV5-1 and TRBJ1-2, with a weak D call TRBD1 (6 bases). CDR3 size: 15 residues. Trimming took off 0 bases at V and 4 bases at J, with 13 bases between the two ends. Germline-derived CDR1 and CDR2 are SGHRS and YFSETQ. The chain's CDR3 is CASSLEAGAGYGYTF. DNA for the CDR3: TGCGCCAGCAGCTTGGAAGCAGGGGCAGGCTATGGCTACACCTTC.

V is TRBV10-1 and J is TRBJ2-1; 11 bases map to TRBD2. V lost 0 bases and J lost 7; bases outside the gene matches: 5. Germline CDR1 reads WNHNN; CDR2 reads SYGVQD (reference sequence). The CDR3 spans 16 residues. CDR3 sequence reads: CASSESRLAGGNEQFF. CDR3 in DNA: TGCGCCAGCAGTGAGTCTAGGCTAGCGGGGGGTAATGAGCAGTTCTTC.

The gene calls are TRBV10-3 and TRBJ2-1; TRBD2 agrees at 7 bases. This CDR3 spans 16 amino acids. V shed 0 bases and J 4 bases; nucleotides not matched to a gene: 6. Germline V lookup: CDR1 ENHRY, CDR2 SYGVKD. As DNA, the CDR3 is TGTGCCATCAGTGAGTCGGGCGGGGGAGCTTACAATGAGCAGTTCTTC. Its translation: CAISESGGGAYNEQFF.

Only a few counts were recorded for this clone. The V and J genes are TRBV6-5 and TRBJ1-1; TRBD1 might be the D (6 bases). The CDR3 has 13 residues. Germline V gene sequence: CDR1 MNHEY, CDR2 SVGAGI. The germline V and J ends were trimmed by 6 bases and 8 bases, with 16 bases remaining between them. In nucleotides, the CDR3 is TGTGCCAGCAGGCGCCCGGGACACCAAGAAGCTTTCTTT. Its translation: CASRRPGHQEAFF.

With regard to this clone: The same CDR3 arises from other DNA sequences in this sample as well. The gene calls are TRBV12-3 or TRBV12-4 and TRBJ1-5, with D maybe TRBD1 (5 bases). The length of the CDR3 is 12 residues. V shed 5 bases and J shed 6 bases, with 8 bases lying between them. CDR3 loop: CASSLGGQPQHF. The CDR3 coding sequence is TGTGCCAGCAGTCTGGGGGGTCAGCCCCAGCATTTT.

The J gene is TRBJ1-6, the V gene TRBV7-9; 9 bases are shared with TRBD1. J lost 6 bases, V lost 5 bases, and 5 bases had no gene match. Per germline, CDR1 SEHNR and CDR2 FQNEAQ (reference sequence). This CDR3 spans 15 amino acids. The CDR3 spells CASSPTGGANSPLHF. The CDR3 region has the DNA TGTGCCAGCAGCCCGACAGGGGGTGCTAATTCACCCCTCCACTTT. Full variable domain (missing parts from reference TRBV7-9 and TRBJ1-6): DTGVSQNPRHKITKRGQNVTFRCDPISEHNRLYWYRQTLGQGPEFLTYFQNEAQLEKSRLLSDRFSAERPKGSFSTLEIQRTEQGDSAMYLCASSPTGGANSPLHFGNGTRLTVT.

This clone was seen more than once but under ten times. The V call is TRBV6-1, the J call TRBJ2-7; unclear D gene. CDR1 and CDR2 from the germline V gene are MNHNS and SASEGT. V lost 1 base and J lost 6, with 4 bases in between. CDR3 length: 11 residues. The CDR3 coding sequence is TGTGCCAGCAGTGAAGGCGGCGAGCAGTACGTC. It codes for CASSEGGEQYV.